This is a list of T cell receptor beta chains from one sample in a study of blood T cell repertoires in COVID-19. Here immunoSEQ multiplex PCR was the method, and the copy in TCRdb shows in-frame clones only, minus some. In the table there are roughly 120,000 clones, 65% to 85% of which are singletons. Source material: peripheral blood. These receptors were obtained from a man between 65 and 85 years old with acute or convalescent COVID-19. The CDR3 runs from the conserved cysteine through the conserved F or W. Fields, in order: J gene, D gene, V gene, clone size, CDR3 DNA, CDR3 protein. D genes are given only for firm matches. Size is stated for part of the rows, as once, few or many counts, or as a class when the clone is expanded.

TRBJ1-1 TRBD1 TRBV2 - TGTGCCAGCACTCGGACAGGGCCCAACACTGAAGCTTTCTTT CASTRTGPNTEAFF
TRBJ1-4 TRBD1 TRBV10-2 - TGCGCCAGCAGTGAGAGTGTTACCGGGACAGGGGTCAAGCGGGAAAAACTGTTTTTT CASSESVTGTGVKREKLFF
TRBJ2-3 - TRBV13 few TGTGCCAGCAGCTCCCAAATCCCCTCGGACAGCTACTCAGGCACAGATACGCAGTATTTT CASSSQIPSDSYSGTDTQYF
TRBJ1-3 - TRBV15 - TGTGCCACCAGCAGAGATAGAACAGGGCTCTCTGGAAACACCATATATTTT CATSRDRTGLSGNTIYF
TRBJ1-1 - TRBV30 - TGTGCCTGGAGTGTTTGGAACAGGAACACTGAAGCTTTCTTT CAWSVWNRNTEAFF
TRBJ2-1 TRBD2 TRBV28 - TGTGCCAGCCTTAGCGGGACCTACAATGAGCAGTTCTTC CASLSGTYNEQFF
TRBJ2-5 TRBD1 TRBV5-1 - TGCGCCAGCAGCCCGGTGGGACAGGTGTACCAAGAGACCCAGTACTTC CASSPVGQVYQETQYF
TRBJ1-5 - TRBV4-1 - TGCGCCAGCAGCCAAGACTCCACAGCTACCAATCAGCCCCAGCATTTT CASSQDSTATNQPQHF
TRBJ2-1 TRBD2 TRBV19 - TGTGCCAGTAGTTTTGGACTAGCGGGGAGCTCCTACAATGAGCAGTTCTTC CASSFGLAGSSYNEQFF
TRBJ1-1 - TRBV5-6 few TGTGCCAGCAGCTTGACCTCGGAGGTAAAAGCTTTCTTT CASSLTSEVKAFF
TRBJ1-5 TRBD1 TRBV2 - TGTGCCAGCAAGATCGGGCAGGGGGCGAATCAGCCCCAGCATTTT CASKIGQGANQPQHF
TRBJ1-4 TRBD1 TRBV19 once TGTGCCAGTCATAGACAGGGTTCTAATGAAAAACTGTTTTTT CASHRQGSNEKLFF
TRBJ1-2 - TRBV5-4 once TGTGCCAGCAGCTTGGCCTCGCGGACAGATGGCTACACCTTC CASSLASRTDGYTF
TRBJ1-6 TRBD1 TRBV19 - TGTGCCAGTAGTCCCTCGGGACAGCTCTATAATTCACCCCTCCACTTT CASSPSGQLYNSPLHF
TRBJ2-1 TRBD2 TRBV2 - TGTGCCAGCAGTGGATGGGGACTAGCGGGGGGCCAGATAATCTACAATGAGCAGTTCTTC CASSGWGLAGGQIIYNEQFF
TRBJ1-2 - TRBV19 - TGTGCCAGTACCTCACAAGACTATGGCTACACCTTC CASTSQDYGYTF
TRBJ1-5 TRBD1 TRBV12-5 - TGTGCTAGCGCCCTGGACAGGGCTCAGCCCCAGCATTTT CASALDRAQPQHF
TRBJ1-2 - TRBV2 few TGTGCCAGCAGTGTTCAGGGGTCCGGCCGCTTC CASSVQGSGRF
TRBJ2-7 - TRBV15 - TGTGCCACCAGCAGAGAGCTCGGTACCTACGAGCAGTACTTC CATSRELGTYEQYF
TRBJ1-1 TRBD1 TRBV6-1 - TGTGCCAGCAGTGAAGACAGGGGGGACACTGAAGCTTTCTTT CASSEDRGDTEAFF
TRBJ2-3 - TRBV7-2 - TGTGCCAGCAGCTTATTTCCGGGGGGCGGGACAGATACGCAGTATTTT CASSLFPGGGTDTQYF
TRBJ1-3 - TRBV5-1 - TGCGCCAGCAGCTTGGCCGATCTGAGCACCATATATTTT CASSLADLSTIYF
TRBJ2-7 - TRBV5-6 - TGTGCCAGCAGTCGTTATAGAGAGCAGTACTTC CASSRYREQYF
TRBJ2-5 - TRBV2 - TGTGCCAGCAGTGTTGGCTACCAAGAGACCCAGTACTTC CASSVGYQETQYF
TRBJ2-1 - TRBV3-1/TRBV3-2 - TGTGCCAGCAGCCACCTGGCCGACAATGAGCAGTTCTTC CASSHLADNEQFF
TRBJ1-2 - TRBV4-2 few TGTGCCAGCAGCCAAGATGTGGGGGGAGATGGCTACACCTTC CASSQDVGGDGYTF
TRBJ2-3 TRBD2 TRBV7-2 once TGTGCCAGCAGCTTACCCTCTAGCGGGGGAACGCAGTATTTT CASSLPSSGGTQYF
TRBJ2-7 - TRBV24-1 - TGTGCCACCAGTGACCCCACGGCCGGGAATGGCTACGAGCAGTACTTC CATSDPTAGNGYEQYF
TRBJ1-2 TRBD1 TRBV7-2 - TGTGCCAGCAGCTTAGGACAGGGAGTTGGAAATGGCTACACCTTC CASSLGQGVGNGYTF
TRBJ2-7 - TRBV19 - TGTGCCAGTAGTAAGGCAGGGAGGCCCGAGCAGTACTTC CASSKAGRPEQYF
TRBJ1-1 - TRBV3-1/TRBV3-2 - TGTGCCAGCAGCCAAGAAGGGGCGACTGAAGCTTTCTTT CASSQEGATEAFF
TRBJ1-4 - TRBV19 - TGTGCCAGTAGAGGCAGGGGTGGTGAAAAACTGTTTTTT CASRGRGGEKLFF